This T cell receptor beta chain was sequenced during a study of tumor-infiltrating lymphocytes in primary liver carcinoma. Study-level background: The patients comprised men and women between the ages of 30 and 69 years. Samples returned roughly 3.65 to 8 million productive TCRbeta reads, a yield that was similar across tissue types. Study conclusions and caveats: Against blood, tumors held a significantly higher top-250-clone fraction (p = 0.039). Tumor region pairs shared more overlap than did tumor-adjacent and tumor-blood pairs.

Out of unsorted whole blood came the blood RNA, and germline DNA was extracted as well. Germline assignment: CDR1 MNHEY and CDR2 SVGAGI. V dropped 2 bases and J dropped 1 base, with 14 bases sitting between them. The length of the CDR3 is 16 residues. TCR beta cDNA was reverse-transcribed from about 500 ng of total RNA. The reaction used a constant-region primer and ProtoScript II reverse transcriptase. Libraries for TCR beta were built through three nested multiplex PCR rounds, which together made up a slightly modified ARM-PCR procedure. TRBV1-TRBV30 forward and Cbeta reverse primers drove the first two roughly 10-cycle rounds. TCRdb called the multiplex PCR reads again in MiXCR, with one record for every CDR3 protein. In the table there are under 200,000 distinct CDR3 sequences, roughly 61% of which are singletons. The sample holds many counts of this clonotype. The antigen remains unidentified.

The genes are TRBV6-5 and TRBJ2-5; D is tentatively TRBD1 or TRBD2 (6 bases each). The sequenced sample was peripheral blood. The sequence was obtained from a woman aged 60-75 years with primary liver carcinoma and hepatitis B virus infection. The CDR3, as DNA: TGTGCCAGCAGTTACCCTCGGGGGCACCCCCAAGAGACCCAGTACTTC. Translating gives CASSYPRGHPQETQYF.